This passage covers 18 T cell receptor beta chains from one sample sequenced in a study of OX40 agonist ivuxolimab in advanced cancers. Repertoires were generated with immunoSEQ multiplex PCR, while TCRdb's copy carries only in-frame clones and drops some. The table has roughly 60,000 clones, about 83% seen once. The sample here was CD4+ or CD8+ T cells sorted from blood, taken in a trial of the OX40 agonist ivuxolimab. All receptors derive from an adult with an advanced solid tumor such as melanoma, head and neck, liver or kidney cancer.

As DNA, the CDR3 is TGTGCCAGCAGCGACTACAGGAGGGGGAACGGCTACACCTTC. Protein: CASSDYRRGNGYTF. The chain joins TRBV11-2 to TRBJ1-2; possibly TRBD1 for D (6 bases). From germline, CDR1 is SGHAT and CDR2 FQNNGV. The CDR3 is made up of 14 amino acids. V was clipped by 5 bases and J by 8 bases, with 18 bases between them.

This chain uses TRBV7-6 with TRBJ2-2; perhaps TRBD2 as D (5 bases). The V end was cut by 2 bases, the J end by 4 bases, with 11 bases between. Germline V gene sequence: CDR1 SGHVS, CDR2 FNYEAQ. The CDR3 is 15 amino acids. CDR3 loop: CASSLPLAGTGELFF. CDR3 sequence (DNA): TGTGCCAGCAGCTTACCCCTGGCGGGCACCGGGGAGCTGTTTTTT.

V usage is TRBV29-1 and J usage is TRBJ2-1; the D gene is possibly TRBD2 (5 bases). The CDR3 length is 14 residues. The germline gives CDR1 SQVTM, CDR2 ANQGSEA. V was clipped by 3 bases and J by 6 bases, with 15 bases between them. The CDR3 spells CSVDGGGQFNEQFF. The CDR3 coding sequence is TGCAGCGTTGACGGAGGTGGGCAATTCAATGAGCAGTTCTTC.

The chain links TRBV27 to TRBJ2-3; D not certain. Trimming removed 5 bases from V and 2 bases from J, with 5 bases in between. The CDR3 loop spans 12 amino acids. Germline V CDR1 and CDR2: MNHEY, SMNVEV (reference sequence). CDR3 in amino acids: CASSTLTDTQYF. DNA for the CDR3: TGTGCCAGCAGTACACTCACAGATACGCAGTATTTT.

Note on this clone: Other DNA variants within this sample encode the same CDR3. This chain links TRBV5-1 with TRBJ2-3; no reliable D call. Germline lookup yields CDR1 SGHRS and CDR2 YFSETQ. V lost 3 bases and J 3 bases, leaving 5 bases between the germline ends. The CDR3 spans 12 residues. The CDR3 DNA sequence: TGCGCCAGCAGCTCTAGTACAGATACGCAGTATTTT. It yields the protein CASSSSTDTQYF.

The chain carries TRBV2 and TRBJ2-7; D unclear. V lost 4 bases and J lost 3, with 10 bases in between. Germline V gives CDR1 SNHLY, CDR2 FYNNEI. The length of the CDR3 is 13 residues. CDR3 sequence: CASSVNSFYEQYF. The CDR3 DNA reads as TGTGCCAGCAGTGTCAACAGTTTCTACGAGCAGTACTTC. The full variable domain, with the rest looked up from reference TRBV2 and TRBJ2-7, is EPEVTQTPSHQVTQMGQEVILRCVPISNHLYFYWYRQILGQKVEFLVSFYNNEISEKSEIFDDQFSVERPDGSNFTLKIRSTKLEDSAMYFCASSVNSFYEQYFGPGTRLTVT.

The V and J genes are TRBV28 and TRBJ1-4; 7 bases align to TRBD1. This CDR3 contains 14 residues. Germline CDR1 reads MDHEN; CDR2 reads SYDVKM. J gave up 12 bases and V 11 bases, and 18 bases lay outside the gene matches. The CDR3 DNA is TGTGCCTCCACCGGGACAGCCTCGCCTGGGGAACTGTTTTTT. Residues: CASTGTASPGELFF.

This sequence joins TRBV5-1 and TRBJ2-2; maybe TRBD1 (5 bases). V was trimmed by 0 bases and J by 6 bases, leaving 12 bases between them. The CDR3 loop spans 15 amino acids. The V gene's germline CDR1 is SGHRS and CDR2 YFSETQ. The DNA for the CDR3 is TGCGCCAGCAGCTTGGTTTCAGGGAAGGCCGGGGAGCTGTTTTTT. Protein: CASSLVSGKAGELFF.

The chain has TRBV7-3 and TRBJ2-7; a possible D gene is TRBD1 (7 bases). Germline CDR1 SGHTA, CDR2 FQGTGA. This CDR3 comprises 14 residues. Trimming removed 5 bases at V and 6 bases at J, with 17 bases between. The CDR3 DNA sequence: TGTGCCAGCAGCCCACCAGGGGGGATGGGCGAGCAGTACTTC. This gives the protein CASSPPGGMGEQYF. The whole variable domain, filled in from reference TRBV7-3 and TRBJ2-7, reads GAGVSQTPSNKVTEKGKYVELRCDPISGHTALYWYRQSLGQGPEFLIYFQGTGAADDSGLPNDRFFAVRPEGSVSTLKIQRTERGDSAVYLCASSPPGGMGEQYFGPGTRLTVT.

This chain connects TRBV28 to TRBJ1-2; TRBD1 might be the D (5 bases). The CDR3 has 13 residues. Per germline, CDR1 MDHEN and CDR2 SYDVKM. The germline V and J ends were trimmed by 5 bases and 3 bases, with 10 bases remaining between them. The CDR3 region is CASSVGTDYGYTF. In DNA form, the CDR3 reads TGTGCCAGCAGTGTCGGGACGGACTATGGCTACACCTTC.

The V gene is TRBV6-5, the J gene TRBJ1-5; D not resolved. V was cut by 2 bases and J by 4 bases, with 6 bases left in between. In germline, CDR1 is MNHEY, CDR2 SVGAGI. The CDR3 covers 13 residues. The CDR3 loop is CASSYQENQPQHF. The CDR3 DNA reads TGTGCCAGCAGTTACCAGGAGAATCAGCCCCAGCATTTT.

This clone occurred once. This sequence joins TRBV20-1 and TRBJ2-7; D uncertain. This CDR3 is 11 amino acids long. CDR1 DFQATT and CDR2 SNEGSKA come from the germline V gene (reference sequence). The V and J ends lost 4 bases and 5 bases respectively, with 9 bases between them. Here the CDR3 DNA reads TGCAGTGCTAAGGCTCAGGACGAGCAGTACTTC. This encodes CSAKAQDEQYF.

The rearrangement joins TRBV5-8 to TRBJ1-4; 8 bases map to TRBD1. The trim removed 2 bases at V and 5 bases at J, leaving 5 bases unmatched. Germline-derived CDR1 and CDR2 are SGHTS and YDEGEE. The CDR3 has 15 amino acids. DNA for the CDR3: TGTGCCAGCAGCTTCGGACAGGGTCAAAATGAAAAACTGTTTTTT. This codes for CASSFGQGQNEKLFF.

The rearrangement links TRBV28 to TRBJ1-2; D perhaps matches TRBD1 (5 bases). Trimming pared 2 bases from V and 5 bases from J, leaving 12 bases between. The germline V gene encodes CDR1 MDHEN and CDR2 SYDVKM. The CDR3 consists of 14 residues. CDR3 DNA: TGTGCCAGCAGTTTAGGGCCGGGGGGATATGGCTACACCTTC. It yields the protein CASSLGPGGYGYTF.

This chain joins TRBV6-1 and TRBJ2-7; D could derive from TRBD1 or TRBD2 (5 bases each). From germline, CDR1 is MNHNS and CDR2 SASEGT. The CDR3 is 15 residues long. V was clipped by 6 bases and J by 2 bases, with 17 bases between them. The CDR3 sequence is CASRGPGSGPYEQYF. In DNA, the CDR3 is TGTGCCAGCAGAGGACCAGGGTCGGGGCCCTACGAGCAGTACTTC.

This clone was found a few times. The chain carries TRBV30 and TRBJ1-1; no firm D call. There are 12 residues in the CDR3. CDR1 is GTSNPN, CDR2 SVGIG, per germline (reference sequence). CDR3 coding DNA: TGTGCAGTAAAACCCATGAACACTGAAGCTTTCTTT. It codes for CAVKPMNTEAFF.

The rearrangement links TRBV5-1 to TRBJ2-7; the match to TRBD1 covers 9 bases. This CDR3 comprises 14 residues. Germline assignment: CDR1 SGHRS and CDR2 YFSETQ. J lost 4 bases, V lost 4 bases, and 6 bases had no gene match. The DNA of the CDR3 is TGCGCCAGCAGCAGAACAGGGGGCACGTACGAGCAGTACTTC. Its protein product is CASSRTGGTYEQYF.

The chain is built from TRBV9 and TRBJ1-2; 7 bases align to TRBD1. The germline V gene has CDR1 SGDLS and CDR2 YYNGEE. The CDR3 sequence is 17 residues long. J was trimmed by 8 bases and V by 0 bases; bases with no gene match: 16. The CDR3, as DNA: TGTGCCAGCAGCGTAGAGGGGGCTGGCCAGGGAAGAGGGGGCTACACCTTC. Translation gives CASSVEGAGQGRGGYTF.